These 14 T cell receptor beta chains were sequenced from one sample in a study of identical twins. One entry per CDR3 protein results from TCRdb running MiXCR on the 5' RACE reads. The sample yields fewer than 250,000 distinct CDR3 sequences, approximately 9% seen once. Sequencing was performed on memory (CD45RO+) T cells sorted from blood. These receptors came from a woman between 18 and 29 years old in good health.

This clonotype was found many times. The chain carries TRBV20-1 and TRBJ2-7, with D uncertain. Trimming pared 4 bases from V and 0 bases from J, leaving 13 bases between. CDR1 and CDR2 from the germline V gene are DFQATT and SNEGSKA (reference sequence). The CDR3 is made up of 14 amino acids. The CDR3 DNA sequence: TGCAGTGCTATCTCTCCAGAAAGCTCCTACGAGCAGTACTTC. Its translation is CSAISPESSYEQYF.

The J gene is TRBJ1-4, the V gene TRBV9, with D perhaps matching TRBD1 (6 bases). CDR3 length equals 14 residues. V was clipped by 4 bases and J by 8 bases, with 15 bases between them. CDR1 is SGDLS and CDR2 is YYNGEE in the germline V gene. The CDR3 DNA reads TGTGCCAGCAGCCCCGGGACATTGAGCGAAAAACTGTTTTTT. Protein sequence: CASSPGTLSEKLFF.

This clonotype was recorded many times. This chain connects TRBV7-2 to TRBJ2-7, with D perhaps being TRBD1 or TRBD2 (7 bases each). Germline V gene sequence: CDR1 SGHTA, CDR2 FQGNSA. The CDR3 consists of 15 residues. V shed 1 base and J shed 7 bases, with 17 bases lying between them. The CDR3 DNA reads TGTGCCAGCAGCTTAGATATTGACAGGGAGGGAGAGCAGTACTTC. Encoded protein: CASSLDIDREGEQYF.

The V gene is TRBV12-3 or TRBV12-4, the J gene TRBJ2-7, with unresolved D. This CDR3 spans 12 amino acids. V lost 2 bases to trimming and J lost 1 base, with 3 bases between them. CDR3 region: CASSLRSYEQYF. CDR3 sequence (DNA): TGTGCCAGCAGTTTAAGGTCCTACGAGCAGTACTTC.

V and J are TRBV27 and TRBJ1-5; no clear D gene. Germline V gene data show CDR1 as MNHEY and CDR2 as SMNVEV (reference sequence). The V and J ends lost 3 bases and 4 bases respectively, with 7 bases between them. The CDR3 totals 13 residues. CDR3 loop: CASSFRENQPQHF. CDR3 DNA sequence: TGTGCCAGCAGTTTTAGGGAAAATCAGCCCCAGCATTTT.

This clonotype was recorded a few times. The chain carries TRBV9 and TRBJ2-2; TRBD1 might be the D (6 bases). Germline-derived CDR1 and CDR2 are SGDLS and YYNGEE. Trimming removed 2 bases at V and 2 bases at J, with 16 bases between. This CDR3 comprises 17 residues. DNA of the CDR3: TGTGCCAGCAGCGTGCAGGGGATGCAGGCAAACACCGGGGAGCTGTTTTTT. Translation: CASSVQGMQANTGELFF.

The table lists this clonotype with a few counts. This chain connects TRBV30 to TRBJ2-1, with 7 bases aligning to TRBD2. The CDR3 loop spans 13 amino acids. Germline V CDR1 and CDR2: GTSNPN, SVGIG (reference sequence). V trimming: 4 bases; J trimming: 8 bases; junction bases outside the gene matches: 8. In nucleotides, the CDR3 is TGTGCCTGGAAAGGCGGGAGTATGGATGAGCAGTTCTTC. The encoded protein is CAWKGGSMDEQFF.

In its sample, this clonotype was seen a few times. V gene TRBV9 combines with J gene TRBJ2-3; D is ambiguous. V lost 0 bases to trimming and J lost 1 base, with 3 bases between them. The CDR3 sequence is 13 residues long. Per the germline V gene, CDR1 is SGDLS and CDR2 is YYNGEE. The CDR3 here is CASSVAGTDTQYF. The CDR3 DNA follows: TGTGCCAGCAGCGTAGCCGGCACAGATACGCAGTATTTT.

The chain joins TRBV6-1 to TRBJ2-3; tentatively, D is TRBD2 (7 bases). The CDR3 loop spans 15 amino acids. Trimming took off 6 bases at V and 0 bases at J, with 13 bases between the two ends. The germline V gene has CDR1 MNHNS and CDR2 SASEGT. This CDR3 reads CASRSGTRSTDTQYF. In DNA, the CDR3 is TGTGCCAGCAGGAGCGGGACACGTAGCACAGATACGCAGTATTTT.

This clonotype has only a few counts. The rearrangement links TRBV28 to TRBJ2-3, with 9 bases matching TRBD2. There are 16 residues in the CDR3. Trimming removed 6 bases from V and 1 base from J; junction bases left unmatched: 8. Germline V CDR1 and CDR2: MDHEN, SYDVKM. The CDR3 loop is CASRLWTSAGTDTQYF. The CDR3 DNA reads TGTGCCAGCAGGCTATGGACTAGCGCGGGCACAGATACGCAGTATTTT. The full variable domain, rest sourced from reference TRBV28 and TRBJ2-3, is DVKVTQSSRYLVKRTGEKVFLECVQDMDHENMFWYRQDPGLGLRLIYFSYDVKMKEKGDIPEGYSVSREKKERFSLILESASTNQTSMYLCASRLWTSAGTDTQYFGPGTRLTVL.

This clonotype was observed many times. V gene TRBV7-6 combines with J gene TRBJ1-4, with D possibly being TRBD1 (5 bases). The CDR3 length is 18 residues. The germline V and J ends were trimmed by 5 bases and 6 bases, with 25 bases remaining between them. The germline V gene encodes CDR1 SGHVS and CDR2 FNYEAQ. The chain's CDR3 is CASSPRQRSRLGDEKLFF. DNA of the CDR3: TGTGCCAGCAGCCCTCGGCAGAGATCCCGCCTGGGGGATGAAAAACTGTTTTTT.

In nucleotides, the CDR3 is TGCAGTGCTAGGGGGTTACAGGACACTGAAGCTTTCTTT. It yields the protein CSARGLQDTEAFF. The chain has TRBV20-1 and TRBJ1-1; tentatively, D is TRBD1 (5 bases). V was shortened by 3 bases and J by 3 bases, with 11 bases between the two germline ends. Germline loops: CDR1 DFQATT, CDR2 SNEGSKA (reference sequence). The CDR3 is made up of 13 amino acids.

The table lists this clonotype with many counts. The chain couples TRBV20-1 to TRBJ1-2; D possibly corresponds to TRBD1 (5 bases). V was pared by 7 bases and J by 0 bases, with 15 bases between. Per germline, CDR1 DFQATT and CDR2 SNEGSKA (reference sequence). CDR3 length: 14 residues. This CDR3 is CSVRGSTANYGYTF. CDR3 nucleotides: TGCAGTGTTAGGGGTTCAACAGCTAACTATGGCTACACCTTC.

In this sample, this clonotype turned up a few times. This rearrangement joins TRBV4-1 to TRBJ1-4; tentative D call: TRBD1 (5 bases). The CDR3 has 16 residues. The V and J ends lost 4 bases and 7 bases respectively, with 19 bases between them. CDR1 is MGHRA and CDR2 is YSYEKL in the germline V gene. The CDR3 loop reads CASSRPGTPGAEKLFF. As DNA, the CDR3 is TGCGCCAGCAGCCGCCCGGGAACACCCGGGGCTGAAAAACTGTTTTTT.